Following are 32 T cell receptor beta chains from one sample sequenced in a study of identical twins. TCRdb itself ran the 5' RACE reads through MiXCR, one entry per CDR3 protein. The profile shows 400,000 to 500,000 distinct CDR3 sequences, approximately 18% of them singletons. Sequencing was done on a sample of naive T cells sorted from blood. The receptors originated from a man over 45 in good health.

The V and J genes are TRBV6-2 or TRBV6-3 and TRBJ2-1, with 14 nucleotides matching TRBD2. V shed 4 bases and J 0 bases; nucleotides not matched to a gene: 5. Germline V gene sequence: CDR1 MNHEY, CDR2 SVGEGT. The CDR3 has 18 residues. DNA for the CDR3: TGTGCCAGCAGTTTATTAGGGACTAGCGGGGGCTCCTACAATGAGCAGTTCTTC. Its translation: CASSLLGTSGGSYNEQFF.

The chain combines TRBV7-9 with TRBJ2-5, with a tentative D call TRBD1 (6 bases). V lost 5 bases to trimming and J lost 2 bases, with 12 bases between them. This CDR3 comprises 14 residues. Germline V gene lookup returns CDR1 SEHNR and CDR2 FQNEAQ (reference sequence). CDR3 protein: CASSHWTEQETQYF. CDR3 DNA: TGTGCCAGCAGCCATTGGACAGAGCAAGAGACCCAGTACTTC.

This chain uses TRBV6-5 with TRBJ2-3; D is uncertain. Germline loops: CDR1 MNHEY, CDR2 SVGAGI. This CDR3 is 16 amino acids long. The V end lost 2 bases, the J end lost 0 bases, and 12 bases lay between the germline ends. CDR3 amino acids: CASSYLGLTSTDTQYF. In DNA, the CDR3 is TGTGCCAGCAGTTACCTCGGGCTCACTAGCACAGATACGCAGTATTTT.

CDR3 nucleotides: TGCGCCAGCAGCTTGGGGACAACCTACAGCTCCTACGAGCAGTACTTC. Translated, it gives CASSLGTTYSSYEQYF. The chain employs TRBV5-1 and TRBJ2-7; D may be TRBD1 (5 bases). The V gene's germline CDR1 is SGHRS and CDR2 YFSETQ. The CDR3 totals 16 residues. V was clipped by 0 bases and J by 0 bases, with 13 bases between them.

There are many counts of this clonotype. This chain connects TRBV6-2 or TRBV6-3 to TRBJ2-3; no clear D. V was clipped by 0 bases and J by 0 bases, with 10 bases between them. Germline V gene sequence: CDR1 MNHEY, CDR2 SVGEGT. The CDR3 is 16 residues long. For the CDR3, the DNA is TGTGCCAGCAGTTACTCTGGGGTTGGGAGCACAGATACGCAGTATTTT. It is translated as CASSYSGVGSTDTQYF.

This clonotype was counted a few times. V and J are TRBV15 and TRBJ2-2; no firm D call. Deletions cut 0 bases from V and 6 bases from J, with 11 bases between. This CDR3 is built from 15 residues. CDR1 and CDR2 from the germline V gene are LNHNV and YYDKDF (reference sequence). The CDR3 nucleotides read TGTGCCACCAGCAGAGAACTGGCTAGTCCCGGGGAGCTGTTTTTT. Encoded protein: CATSRELASPGELFF.

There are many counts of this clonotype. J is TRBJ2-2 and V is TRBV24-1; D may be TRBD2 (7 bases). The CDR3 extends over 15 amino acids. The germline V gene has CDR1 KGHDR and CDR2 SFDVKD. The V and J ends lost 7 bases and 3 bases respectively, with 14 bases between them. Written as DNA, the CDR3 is TGTGCCACCAGGGCTAGCGGACAGTACACCGGGGAGCTGTTTTTT. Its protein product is CATRASGQYTGELFF.

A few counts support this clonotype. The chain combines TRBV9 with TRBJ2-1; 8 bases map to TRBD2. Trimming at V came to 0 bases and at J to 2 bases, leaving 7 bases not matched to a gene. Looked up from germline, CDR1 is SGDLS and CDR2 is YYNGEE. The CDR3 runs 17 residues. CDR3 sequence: CASSVGGASGPYNEQFF. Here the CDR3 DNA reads TGTGCCAGCAGCGTAGGGGGGGCTAGCGGGCCCTACAATGAGCAGTTCTTC.

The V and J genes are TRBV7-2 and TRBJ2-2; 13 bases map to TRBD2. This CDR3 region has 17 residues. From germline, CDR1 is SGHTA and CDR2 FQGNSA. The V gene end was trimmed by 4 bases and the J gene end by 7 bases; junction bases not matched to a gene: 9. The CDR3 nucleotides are TGTGCCAGCAGCTCCCAACTAGCGGGAGGGCCCAGCGGGGAGCTGTTTTTT. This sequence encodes CASSSQLAGGPSGELFF.

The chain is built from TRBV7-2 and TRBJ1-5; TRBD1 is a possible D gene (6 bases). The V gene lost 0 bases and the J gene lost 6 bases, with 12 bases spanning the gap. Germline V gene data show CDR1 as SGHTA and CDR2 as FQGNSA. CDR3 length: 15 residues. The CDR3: CASSLAPGATQPQHF. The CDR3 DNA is TGTGCCAGCAGCTTAGCGCCAGGGGCCACTCAGCCCCAGCATTTT.

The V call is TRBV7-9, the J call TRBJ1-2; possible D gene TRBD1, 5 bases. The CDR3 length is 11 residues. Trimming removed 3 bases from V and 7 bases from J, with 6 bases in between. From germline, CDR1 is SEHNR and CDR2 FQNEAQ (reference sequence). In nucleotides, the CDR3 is TGTGCCAGCAGCTTCGACAGTGGCTACACCTTC. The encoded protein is CASSFDSGYTF.

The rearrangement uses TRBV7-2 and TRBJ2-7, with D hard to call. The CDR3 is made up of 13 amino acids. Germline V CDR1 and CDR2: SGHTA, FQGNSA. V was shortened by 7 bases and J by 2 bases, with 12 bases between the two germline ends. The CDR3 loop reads CASMGSSTYEQYF. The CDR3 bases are TGTGCCAGCATGGGCTCGTCCACCTACGAGCAGTACTTC.

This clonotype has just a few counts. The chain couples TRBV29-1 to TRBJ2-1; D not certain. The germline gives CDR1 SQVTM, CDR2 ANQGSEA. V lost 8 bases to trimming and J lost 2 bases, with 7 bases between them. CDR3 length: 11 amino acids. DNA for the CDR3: TGCAGCTCCGGCCCCTACAATGAGCAGTTCTTC. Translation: CSSGPYNEQFF.

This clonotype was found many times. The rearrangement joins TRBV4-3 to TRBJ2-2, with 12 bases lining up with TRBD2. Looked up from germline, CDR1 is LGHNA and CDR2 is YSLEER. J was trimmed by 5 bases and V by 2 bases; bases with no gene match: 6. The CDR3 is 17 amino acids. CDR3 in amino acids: CASSQFLAGGLTGELFF. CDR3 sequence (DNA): TGCGCCAGCAGCCAATTCCTAGCGGGAGGGCTTACCGGGGAGCTGTTTTTT.

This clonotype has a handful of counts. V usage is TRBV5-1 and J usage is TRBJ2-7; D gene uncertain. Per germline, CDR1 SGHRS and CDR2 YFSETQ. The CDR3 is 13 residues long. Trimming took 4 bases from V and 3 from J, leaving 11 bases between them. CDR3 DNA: TGCGCCAGCAGCGATCACCCGGGCTACGAGCAGTACTTC. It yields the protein CASSDHPGYEQYF.

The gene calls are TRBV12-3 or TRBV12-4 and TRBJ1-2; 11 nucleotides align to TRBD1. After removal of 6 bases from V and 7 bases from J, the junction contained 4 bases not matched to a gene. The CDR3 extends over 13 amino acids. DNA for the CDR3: TGTGCCAGCAGCAGGACAGGGGGCGGTGGCTACACCTTC. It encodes CASSRTGGGGYTF.

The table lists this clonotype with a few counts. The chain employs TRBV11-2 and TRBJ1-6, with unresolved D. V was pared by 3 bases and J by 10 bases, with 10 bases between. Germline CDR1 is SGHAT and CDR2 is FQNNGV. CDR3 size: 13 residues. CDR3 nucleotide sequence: TGTGCCAGCAGCTTCCAAGACGGCTCACCCCTCCACTTT. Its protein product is CASSFQDGSPLHF. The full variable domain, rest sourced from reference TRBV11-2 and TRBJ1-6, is EAGVAQSPRYKIIEKRQSVAFWCNPISGHATLYWYQQILGQGPKLLIQFQNNGVVDDSQLPKDRFSAERLKGVDSTLKIQPAKLEDSAVYLCASSFQDGSPLHFGNGTRLTVT.

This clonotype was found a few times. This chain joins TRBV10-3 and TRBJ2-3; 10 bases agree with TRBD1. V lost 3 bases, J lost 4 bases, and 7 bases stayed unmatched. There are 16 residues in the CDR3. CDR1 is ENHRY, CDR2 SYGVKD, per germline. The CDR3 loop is CAISEPDRGLADTQYF. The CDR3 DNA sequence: TGTGCCATCAGTGAACCAGACAGGGGGCTTGCAGATACGCAGTATTTT.

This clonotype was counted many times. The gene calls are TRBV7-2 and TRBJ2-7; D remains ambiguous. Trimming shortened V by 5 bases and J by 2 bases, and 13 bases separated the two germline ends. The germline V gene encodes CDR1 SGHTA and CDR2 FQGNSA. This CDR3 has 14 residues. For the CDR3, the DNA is TGTGCCAGCAGCCCCCTAGATAGAGCCTACGAGCAGTACTTC. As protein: CASSPLDRAYEQYF. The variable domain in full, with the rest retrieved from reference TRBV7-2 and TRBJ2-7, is GAGVSQSPSNKVTEKGKDVELRCDPISGHTALYWYRQSLGQGLEFLIYFQGNSAPDKSGLPSDRFSAERTGGSVSTLTIQRTQQEDSAVYLCASSPLDRAYEQYFGPGTRLTVT.

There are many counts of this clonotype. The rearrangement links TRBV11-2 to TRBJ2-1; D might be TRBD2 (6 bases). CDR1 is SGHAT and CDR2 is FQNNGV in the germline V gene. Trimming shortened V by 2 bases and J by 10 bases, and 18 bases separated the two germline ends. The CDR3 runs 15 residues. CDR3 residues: CASSLWRGGAGEQFF. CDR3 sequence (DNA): TGTGCCAGCAGCTTATGGAGGGGCGGGGCCGGCGAGCAGTTCTTC.

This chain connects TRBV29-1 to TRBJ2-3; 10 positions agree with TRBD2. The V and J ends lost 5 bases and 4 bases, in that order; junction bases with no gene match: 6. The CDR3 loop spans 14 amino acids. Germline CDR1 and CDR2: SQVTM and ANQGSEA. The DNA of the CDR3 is TGCAGCGTTTGTCGTCTAGCGGGAGCAGATACGCAGTATTTT. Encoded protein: CSVCRLAGADTQYF.

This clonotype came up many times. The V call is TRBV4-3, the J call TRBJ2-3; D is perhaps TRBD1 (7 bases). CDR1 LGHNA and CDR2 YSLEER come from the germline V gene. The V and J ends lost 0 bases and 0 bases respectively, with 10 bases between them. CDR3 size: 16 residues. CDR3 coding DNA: TGCGCCAGCAGCCAAGAGGCAGGGGGGAGCACAGATACGCAGTATTTT. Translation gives CASSQEAGGSTDTQYF.

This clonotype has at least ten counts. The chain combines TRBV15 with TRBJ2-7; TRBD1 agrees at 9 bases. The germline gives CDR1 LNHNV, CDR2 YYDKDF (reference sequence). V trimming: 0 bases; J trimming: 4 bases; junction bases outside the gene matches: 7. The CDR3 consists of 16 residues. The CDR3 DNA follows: TGTGCCACCAGCAGAGAACCCCCGGGACAGGGATACGAGCAGTACTTC. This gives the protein CATSREPPGQGYEQYF.

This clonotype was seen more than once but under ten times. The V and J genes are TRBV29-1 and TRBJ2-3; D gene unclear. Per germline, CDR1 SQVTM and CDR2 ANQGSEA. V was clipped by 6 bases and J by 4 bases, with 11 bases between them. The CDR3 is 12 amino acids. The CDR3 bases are TGCAGCGTGCCTACCCGGGCAGATACGCAGTATTTT. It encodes CSVPTRADTQYF.

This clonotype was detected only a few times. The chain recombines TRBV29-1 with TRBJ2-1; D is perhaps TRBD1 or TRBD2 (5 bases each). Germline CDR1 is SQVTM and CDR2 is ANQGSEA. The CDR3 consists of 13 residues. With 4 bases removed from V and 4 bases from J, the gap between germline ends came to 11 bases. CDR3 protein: CSVAGPGYNEQFF. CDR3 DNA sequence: TGCAGCGTTGCGGGGCCGGGGTACAATGAGCAGTTCTTC.

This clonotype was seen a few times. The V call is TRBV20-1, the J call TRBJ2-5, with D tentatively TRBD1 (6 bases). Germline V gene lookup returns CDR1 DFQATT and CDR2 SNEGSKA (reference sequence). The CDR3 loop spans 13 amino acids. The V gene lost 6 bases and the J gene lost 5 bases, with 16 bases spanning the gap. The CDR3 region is CSARGSRRETQYF. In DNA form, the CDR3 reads TGCAGTGCCAGGGGTTCTCGGAGGGAGACCCAGTACTTC.

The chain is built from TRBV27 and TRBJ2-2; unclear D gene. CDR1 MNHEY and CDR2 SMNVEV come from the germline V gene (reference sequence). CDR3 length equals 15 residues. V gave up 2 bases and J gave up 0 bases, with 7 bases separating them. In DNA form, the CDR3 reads TGTGCCAGCAGTTTACTGGGGTCGAACACCGGGGAGCTGTTTTTT. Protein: CASSLLGSNTGELFF.

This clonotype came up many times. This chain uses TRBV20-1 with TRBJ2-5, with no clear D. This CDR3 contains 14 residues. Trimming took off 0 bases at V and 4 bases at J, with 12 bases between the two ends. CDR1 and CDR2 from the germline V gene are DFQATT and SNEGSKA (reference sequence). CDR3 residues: CSARDHVVRETQYF. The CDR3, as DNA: TGCAGTGCTAGAGATCACGTCGTCAGAGAGACCCAGTACTTC.

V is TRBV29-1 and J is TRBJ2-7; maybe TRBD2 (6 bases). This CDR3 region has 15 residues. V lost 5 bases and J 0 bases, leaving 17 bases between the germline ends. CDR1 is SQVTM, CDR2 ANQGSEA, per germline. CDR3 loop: CSVCLSPDYSYEQYF. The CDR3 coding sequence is TGCAGCGTTTGCCTATCCCCGGACTACTCCTACGAGCAGTACTTC.

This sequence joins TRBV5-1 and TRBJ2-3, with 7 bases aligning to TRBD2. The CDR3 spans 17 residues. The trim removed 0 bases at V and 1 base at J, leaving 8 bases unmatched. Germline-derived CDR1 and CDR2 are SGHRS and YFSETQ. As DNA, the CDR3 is TGCGCCAGCAGCTTGGGCGCCGCGGGGGTCGGCACAGATACGCAGTATTTT. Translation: CASSLGAAGVGTDTQYF.

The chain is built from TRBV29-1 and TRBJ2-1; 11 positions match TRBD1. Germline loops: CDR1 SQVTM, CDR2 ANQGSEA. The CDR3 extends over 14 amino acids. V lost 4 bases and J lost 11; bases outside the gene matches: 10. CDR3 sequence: CSVAGQGAPVQQFF. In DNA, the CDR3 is TGCAGCGTTGCTGGACAGGGGGCGCCGGTCCAGCAGTTCTTC.

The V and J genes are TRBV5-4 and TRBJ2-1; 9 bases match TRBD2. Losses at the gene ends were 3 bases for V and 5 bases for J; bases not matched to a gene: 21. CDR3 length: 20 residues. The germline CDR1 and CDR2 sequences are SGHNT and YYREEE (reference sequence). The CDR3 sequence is CASSSIGQQRREGPDNEQFF. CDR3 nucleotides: TGTGCCAGCAGCTCAATCGGACAGCAGAGGCGGGAGGGCCCCGACAATGAGCAGTTCTTC.